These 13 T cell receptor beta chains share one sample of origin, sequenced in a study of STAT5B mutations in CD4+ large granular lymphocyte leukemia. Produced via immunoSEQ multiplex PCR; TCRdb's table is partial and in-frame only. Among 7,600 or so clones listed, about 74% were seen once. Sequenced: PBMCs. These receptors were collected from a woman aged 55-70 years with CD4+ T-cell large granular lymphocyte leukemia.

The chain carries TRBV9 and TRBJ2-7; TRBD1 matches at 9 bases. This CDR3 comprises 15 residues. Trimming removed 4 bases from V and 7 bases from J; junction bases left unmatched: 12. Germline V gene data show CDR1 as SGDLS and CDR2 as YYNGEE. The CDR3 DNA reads TGTGCCAGCAGCCCTCAGACAGGGGGACGGGAAGAGCAGTACTTC. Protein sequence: CASSPQTGGREEQYF.

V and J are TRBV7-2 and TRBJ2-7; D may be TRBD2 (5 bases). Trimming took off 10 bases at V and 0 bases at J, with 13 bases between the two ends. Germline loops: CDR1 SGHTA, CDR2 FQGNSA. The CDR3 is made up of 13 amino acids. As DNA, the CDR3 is TGTGCCATCCTAGCTCCAAACTCCTACGAGCAGTACTTC. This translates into CAILAPNSYEQYF.

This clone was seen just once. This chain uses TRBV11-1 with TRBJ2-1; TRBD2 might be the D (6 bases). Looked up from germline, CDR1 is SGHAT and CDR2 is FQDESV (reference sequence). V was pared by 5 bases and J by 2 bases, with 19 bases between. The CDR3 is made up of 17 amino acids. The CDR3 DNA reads TGTGCCAGCAGCCCCCCCCTGGGGGACTCGGCCTACAATGAGCAGTTCTTC. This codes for CASSPPLGDSAYNEQFF.

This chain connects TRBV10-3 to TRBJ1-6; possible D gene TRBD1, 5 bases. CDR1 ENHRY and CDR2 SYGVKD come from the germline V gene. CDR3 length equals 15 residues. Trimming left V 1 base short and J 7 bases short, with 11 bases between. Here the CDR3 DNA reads TGTGCCATCAGTGAGTGGGGGTCTTTAAATTCACCCCTCCACTTT. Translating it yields CAISEWGSLNSPLHF.

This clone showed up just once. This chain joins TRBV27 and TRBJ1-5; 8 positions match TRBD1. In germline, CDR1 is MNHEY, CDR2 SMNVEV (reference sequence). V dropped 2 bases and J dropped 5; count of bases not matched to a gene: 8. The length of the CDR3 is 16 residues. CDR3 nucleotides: TGTGCCAGCAGTTTAGGGGGGACAGGTCCATATCAGCCCCAGCATTTT. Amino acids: CASSLGGTGPYQPQHF.

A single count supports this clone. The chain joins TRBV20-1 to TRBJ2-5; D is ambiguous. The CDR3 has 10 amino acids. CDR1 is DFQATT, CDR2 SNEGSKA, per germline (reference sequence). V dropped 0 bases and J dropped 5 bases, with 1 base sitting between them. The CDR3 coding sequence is TGCAGTGCTAGAGATGAGACCCAGTACTTC. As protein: CSARDETQYF.

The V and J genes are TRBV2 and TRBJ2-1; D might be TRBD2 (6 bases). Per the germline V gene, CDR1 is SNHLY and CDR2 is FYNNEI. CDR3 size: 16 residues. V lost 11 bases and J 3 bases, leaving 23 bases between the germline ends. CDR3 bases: TGTGCCGGGGGAGAATCGGAGGGGATGATCTACAATGAGCAGTTCTTC. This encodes CAGGESEGMIYNEQFF. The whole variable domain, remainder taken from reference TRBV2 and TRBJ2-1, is EPEVTQTPSHQVTQMGQEVILRCVPISNHLYFYWYRQILGQKVEFLVSFYNNEISEKSEIFDDQFSVERPDGSNFTLKIRSTKLEDSAMYFCAGGESEGMIYNEQFFGPGTRLTVL.

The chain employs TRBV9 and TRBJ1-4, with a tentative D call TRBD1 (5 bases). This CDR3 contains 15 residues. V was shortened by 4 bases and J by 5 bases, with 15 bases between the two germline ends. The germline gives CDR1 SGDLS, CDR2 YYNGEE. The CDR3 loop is CASSSSGTDNEKLFF. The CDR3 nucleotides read TGTGCCAGCAGCTCCTCCGGGACGGACAATGAAAAACTGTTTTTT.

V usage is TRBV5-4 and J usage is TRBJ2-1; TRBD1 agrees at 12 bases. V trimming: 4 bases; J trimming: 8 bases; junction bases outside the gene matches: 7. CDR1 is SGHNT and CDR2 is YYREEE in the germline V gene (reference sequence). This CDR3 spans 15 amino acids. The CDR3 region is CASSHRDRGLHEQFF. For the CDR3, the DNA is TGTGCCAGCAGCCACCGGGACAGGGGGCTCCATGAGCAGTTCTTC.

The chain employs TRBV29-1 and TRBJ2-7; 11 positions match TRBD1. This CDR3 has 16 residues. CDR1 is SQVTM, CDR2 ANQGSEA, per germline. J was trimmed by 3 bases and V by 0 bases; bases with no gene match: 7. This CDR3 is CSVEDRDRGRNYEQYF. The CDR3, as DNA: TGCAGCGTTGAAGATCGGGACAGGGGGAGAAACTACGAGCAGTACTTC.

CDR3 loop: CASSLMRGMAFF. Written as DNA, the CDR3 is TGTGCCAGCAGTTTAATGAGGGGTATGGCTTTCTTT. The genes are TRBV28 and TRBJ1-1; tentatively, D is TRBD1 (5 bases). Looked up from germline, CDR1 is MDHEN and CDR2 is SYDVKM. The CDR3 is 12 amino acids. Trimming took 2 bases from V and 11 from J, leaving 12 bases between them.

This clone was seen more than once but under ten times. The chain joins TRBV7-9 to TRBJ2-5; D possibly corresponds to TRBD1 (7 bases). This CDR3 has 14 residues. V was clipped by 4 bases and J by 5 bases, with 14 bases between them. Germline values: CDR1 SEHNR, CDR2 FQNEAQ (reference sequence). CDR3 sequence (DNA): TGTGCCAGCAGCTCCCGGGGGACAGAGGAGACCCAGTACTTC. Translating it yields CASSSRGTEETQYF.

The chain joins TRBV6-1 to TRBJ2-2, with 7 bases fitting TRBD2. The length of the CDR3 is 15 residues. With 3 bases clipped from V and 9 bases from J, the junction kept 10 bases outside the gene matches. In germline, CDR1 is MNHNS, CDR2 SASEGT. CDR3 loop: CASSEGGEAIRELFF. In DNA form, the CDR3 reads TGTGCCAGCAGTGAGGGGGGGGAGGCTATTAGGGAGCTGTTTTTT.